Each of the 27 T cell receptor beta chains below was sequenced from the same sample in a study of control samples from healthy donors and cancer patients. Sequencing was performed with immunoSEQ multiplex PCR; in TCRdb, only in-frame clones are kept and a portion is missing. The sample carries almost 90,000 clones, under 90% recorded once. The sample comprised blood. The source of these receptors is a woman aged 40 to 50 in good health.

This rearrangement joins TRBV7-9 to TRBJ1-4, with a tentative D call TRBD1 (5 bases). The CDR3 is 15 residues long. From germline, CDR1 is SEHNR and CDR2 FQNEAQ (reference sequence). V lost 5 bases and J lost 3, with 13 bases in between. CDR3 amino acids: CASSQLSGSNEKLFF. The CDR3 nucleotides read TGTGCCAGCAGCCAGTTATCAGGGTCTAATGAAAAACTGTTTTTT.

This rearrangement joins TRBV5-1 to TRBJ2-3; D could derive from TRBD1 or TRBD2 (5 bases each). The V and J ends lost 4 bases and 5 bases respectively, with 17 bases between them. In germline, CDR1 is SGHRS, CDR2 YFSETQ. The length of the CDR3 is 15 residues. The CDR3 loop is CASSTAGTRRDTQYF. In DNA, the CDR3 is TGCGCCAGCAGCACGGCCGGGACCCGGAGAGATACGCAGTATTTT.

The rearrangement links TRBV11-3 to TRBJ2-7, with 13 nucleotides matching TRBD2. The CDR3 sequence is 14 residues long. V shed 3 bases and J 4 bases; nucleotides not matched to a gene: 0. CDR1 is SGHNT, CDR2 YENEEA, per germline. The CDR3 loop reads CASSLTSGGYEQYF. The CDR3 DNA reads TGTGCCAGCAGCTTGACTAGCGGGGGGTACGAGCAGTACTTC.

V is TRBV30 and J is TRBJ2-2; either TRBD1 or TRBD2 may fit D (5 bases each). With 1 base removed from V and 6 bases from J, the gap between germline ends came to 12 bases. Looked up from germline, CDR1 is GTSNPN and CDR2 is SVGIG (reference sequence). This CDR3 spans 14 amino acids. Here the CDR3 DNA reads TGTGCCTGGAGTGCCGGGGCCGGGTCCGGGGAGCTGTTTTTT. Translating it yields CAWSAGAGSGELFF.

This clone was seen more than once but under ten times. J is TRBJ2-7 and V is TRBV6-1, with TRBD1 matching 9 bases. The junction had 6 bases not matched to a gene; V was cut back by 1 base and J by 5 bases. Germline lookup yields CDR1 MNHNS and CDR2 SASEGT. CDR3 length equals 15 residues. The CDR3: CASSEVGTGIDEQYF. The CDR3 DNA is TGTGCCAGCAGTGAAGTAGGGACAGGGATCGACGAGCAGTACTTC.

This chain uses TRBV6-2 or TRBV6-3 with TRBJ1-2; D ambiguous. The CDR3 contains 12 residues. CDR1 is MNHEY, CDR2 SVGEGT, per germline. V gave up 6 bases and J gave up 7 bases, with 12 bases separating them. DNA of the CDR3: TGTGCCAGCAGCAACCAGAGGGCTGGCTACACCTTC. Translating it yields CASSNQRAGYTF.

The rearrangement links TRBV6-5 to TRBJ2-3; D gene ambiguous. V lost 2 bases, J lost 0 bases, and 9 bases lay in between. Germline V gene lookup returns CDR1 MNHEY and CDR2 SVGAGI. The CDR3 loop spans 15 amino acids. In DNA form, the CDR3 reads TGTGCCAGCAGTTACGGCAGCATTAGCACAGATACGCAGTATTTT. It codes for CASSYGSISTDTQYF.

About this clone itself: Other DNA variants within this sample encode the same CDR3. The chain couples TRBV5-1 to TRBJ1-4; 7 bases map to TRBD1. The germline gives CDR1 SGHRS, CDR2 YFSETQ. The J segment lost 7 bases and the V segment lost 4 bases, leaving 7 bases of the junction unmatched. This CDR3 is built from 14 residues. DNA of the CDR3: TGCGCCAGCAGCAAGGGACAGAGGACTGAAAAACTGTTTTTT. As protein: CASSKGQRTEKLFF.

The chain combines TRBV7-8 with TRBJ2-5, with no clear D. The V gene lost 5 bases and the J gene lost 4 bases, with 8 bases spanning the gap. This CDR3 region has 12 residues. Germline V gives CDR1 SGHVS, CDR2 FQNEAQ. CDR3 nucleotide sequence: TGTGCCAGCAGCCGATCGTTAGAGACCCAGTACTTC. Protein product: CASSRSLETQYF.

The chain is built from TRBV15 and TRBJ1-4; D is possibly TRBD1 (6 bases). This CDR3 region has 16 residues. Trimming left V 0 bases short and J 8 bases short, with 16 bases between. Germline V gene lookup returns CDR1 LNHNV and CDR2 YYDKDF (reference sequence). In DNA form, the CDR3 reads TGTGCCACCAGCAGAGATAGTTCAGGGGCAGGGGAAAAACTGTTTTTT. Encoded protein: CATSRDSSGAGEKLFF.

V is TRBV3-1 (or the pseudogene TRBV3-2) and J is TRBJ2-1; D remains ambiguous. The CDR3 has 12 residues. CDR1 and CDR2 (germline): LGHDT, YNNKEL (reference sequence). V dropped 1 base and J dropped 5 bases, with 3 bases sitting between them. The CDR3 loop is CASSQVHNEQFF. DNA of the CDR3: TGTGCCAGCAGCCAAGTTCACAATGAGCAGTTCTTC.

This clone was observed a single time. The V gene is TRBV30, the J gene TRBJ2-2, with 14 bases matching TRBD2. The V and J ends lost 7 bases and 5 bases, in that order; junction bases with no gene match: 18. The CDR3 length is 19 residues. Germline CDR1 reads GTSNPN; CDR2 reads SVGIG (reference sequence). The CDR3 sequence: CASHPKLGTSGGLTGELFF. The CDR3 DNA sequence: TGTGCCTCTCATCCAAAGCTGGGGACTAGCGGGGGATTAACCGGGGAGCTGTTTTTT.

The V and J genes are TRBV29-1 and TRBJ1-1, with D possibly being TRBD1 (5 bases). The CDR3 contains 14 residues. The germline V gene has CDR1 SQVTM and CDR2 ANQGSEA. The ends were cut back, 3 bases at V and 3 bases at J, with 14 bases in the middle. CDR3 in amino acids: CSVEGESGYTEAFF. As DNA, the CDR3 is TGCAGCGTTGAGGGGGAATCGGGATACACTGAAGCTTTCTTT.

The V gene is TRBV27, the J gene TRBJ2-7; 10 nucleotides line up with TRBD1. Germline V gene data show CDR1 as MNHEY and CDR2 as SMNVEV (reference sequence). V shed 2 bases and J 3 bases; nucleotides not matched to a gene: 4. This CDR3 is built from 15 residues. CDR3 DNA sequence: TGTGCCAGCAGTTTAAGACAGGGGGCACGCTACGAGCAGTACTTC. Translated, it gives CASSLRQGARYEQYF.

The gene calls are TRBV30 and TRBJ2-7; D tentatively fits TRBD1 or TRBD2 (6 bases each). Trimming removed 0 bases from V and 3 bases from J, with 12 bases in between. Germline V CDR1 and CDR2: GTSNPN, SVGIG (reference sequence). CDR3 length: 14 amino acids. CDR3 nucleotides: TGTGCCTGGAGTGTAGTCGAGGGGGGCTACGAGCAGTACTTC. Translated: CAWSVVEGGYEQYF.

This clone has a single count. The CDR3 sequence: CASSYPPTGNKDEQYF. The DNA of the CDR3 is TGTGCCAGCAGTTACCCCCCGACAGGGAATAAGGACGAGCAGTACTTC. The chain carries TRBV6-2 or TRBV6-3 and TRBJ2-7, with 7 bases lining up with TRBD1. The length of the CDR3 is 16 residues. The V gene end was trimmed by 2 bases and the J gene end by 5 bases; junction bases not matched to a gene: 12. Per germline, CDR1 MNHEY and CDR2 SVGEGT.

V gene TRBV19 combines with J gene TRBJ2-6, with D perhaps being TRBD1 or TRBD2 (6 bases each). The V gene lost 4 bases and the J gene lost 3 bases, with 16 bases spanning the gap. Looked up from germline, CDR1 is LNHDA and CDR2 is SQIVND (reference sequence). CDR3 length: 17 amino acids. The CDR3 bases are TGTGCCAGTAGTACCAGGGGCCCGGGGGATGGGGCCAACGTCCTGACTTTC. Translation: CASSTRGPGDGANVLTF.

V is TRBV27 and J is TRBJ2-7, with TRBD1 matching 7 bases. The CDR3 consists of 13 residues. The germline CDR1 and CDR2 sequences are MNHEY and SMNVEV (reference sequence). With V trimmed by 4 bases and J by 6 bases, 6 bases remained unmatched. In DNA, the CDR3 is TGTGCCAGCAGTTCAGACAGGGAGAGCGAGCAGTACTTC. It translates to CASSSDRESEQYF.

This rearrangement joins TRBV19 to TRBJ2-7, with D possibly called TRBD1 or TRBD2 (5 bases each). The V end lost 3 bases, the J end lost 2 bases, and 14 bases lay between the germline ends. This CDR3 has 15 residues. The germline CDR1 and CDR2 sequences are LNHDA and SQIVND (reference sequence). The CDR3 DNA sequence: TGTGCCAGTAGTATCCGGTCAGGGAGTGCCTACGAGCAGTACTTC. Amino acid sequence: CASSIRSGSAYEQYF. The whole variable domain, remainder taken from reference TRBV19 and TRBJ2-7, is DGGITQSPKYLFRKEGQNVTLSCEQNLNHDAMYWYRQDPGQGLRLIYYSQIVNDFQKGDIAEGYSVSREKKESFPLTVTSAQKNPTAFYLCASSIRSGSAYEQYFGPGTRLTVT.

The V call is TRBV5-6, the J call TRBJ1-5; no firm D call. The ends were cut back, 2 bases at V and 6 bases at J, with 9 bases in the middle. Per the germline V gene, CDR1 is SGHDT and CDR2 is YYEEEE. The CDR3 has 13 residues. The CDR3 DNA is TGTGCCAGCAGCTTCAATAGGGTTCAGCCCCAGCATTTT. Protein product: CASSFNRVQPQHF. Complete variable domain (other parts from reference TRBV5-6 and TRBJ1-5): DAGVTQSPTHLIKTRGQQVTLRCSPKSGHDTVSWYQQALGQGPQFIFQYYEEEERQRGNFPDRFSGHQFPNYSSELNVNALLLGDSALYLCASSFNRVQPQHFGDGTRLSIL.

The CDR3 region has the DNA TGTGCCACCCGTCGGGAAGGTTCCGGTGAAATTGAAGCTTTCTTT. It translates to CATRREGSGEIEAFF. The chain has TRBV10-3 and TRBJ1-1; no definite D call. The V gene's germline CDR1 is ENHRY and CDR2 SYGVKD. With 10 bases removed from V and 7 bases from J, the gap between germline ends came to 25 bases. The CDR3 has 15 amino acids.

The chain carries TRBV5-1 and TRBJ2-2; D may be TRBD2 (6 bases). The CDR3 has 16 residues. CDR1 SGHRS and CDR2 YFSETQ come from the germline V gene. Trimming removed 0 bases from V and 4 bases from J, with 13 bases in between. CDR3 in DNA: TGCGCCAGCAGCTTGGCAGTACTAGCCGGCACCGGGGAGCTGTTTTTT. Translating it yields CASSLAVLAGTGELFF.

The CDR3, as DNA: TGTGCCAGTAGTATACAGGAAAGGACTGAAGCTTTCTTT. Translation: CASSIQERTEAFF. The rearrangement joins TRBV19 to TRBJ1-1; the D is unclear. The CDR3 loop spans 13 amino acids. The V gene lost 2 bases and the J gene lost 5 bases, with 9 bases spanning the gap. Germline CDR1 is LNHDA and CDR2 is SQIVND (reference sequence). Supplemented by reference TRBV19 and TRBJ1-1, the full variable domain reads DGGITQSPKYLFRKEGQNVTLSCEQNLNHDAMYWYRQDPGQGLRLIYYSQIVNDFQKGDIAEGYSVSREKKESFPLTVTSAQKNPTAFYLCASSIQERTEAFFGQGTRLTVV.

The chain joins TRBV10-3 to TRBJ1-5, with TRBD1 as a possible D gene (5 bases). Per the germline V gene, CDR1 is ENHRY and CDR2 is SYGVKD. The CDR3 is 13 amino acids. V was clipped by 6 bases and J by 2 bases, with 8 bases between them. CDR3 residues: CAIRATGNQPQHF. The CDR3, as DNA: TGTGCCATCAGGGCGACAGGCAATCAGCCCCAGCATTTT.

CDR3: CATSTPEQETQYF. CDR3 in DNA: TGTGCCACCAGTACGCCCGAACAAGAGACCCAGTACTTC. The J gene is TRBJ2-5, the V gene TRBV24-1; D is undetermined. Germline CDR1 and CDR2: KGHDR and SFDVKD. Trimming left V 6 bases short and J 2 bases short, with 9 bases between. The CDR3 spans 13 residues.

The rearrangement joins TRBV6-4 to TRBJ1-5; no reliable D call. This CDR3 contains 17 residues. With 5 bases removed from V and 2 bases from J, the gap between germline ends came to 19 bases. Germline CDR1 MRHNA, CDR2 SNTAGT. CDR3 residues: CASSPHFVSDGNQPQHF. The CDR3 DNA reads as TGTGCCAGCAGTCCCCATTTCGTCAGCGACGGCAATCAGCCCCAGCATTTT.

The sample holds a few counts of this clone. This rearrangement joins TRBV7-2 to TRBJ1-1; D possibly corresponds to TRBD1 (6 bases). Trimming shortened V by 1 base and J by 4 bases, and 7 bases separated the two germline ends. Looked up from germline, CDR1 is SGHTA and CDR2 is FQGNSA. There are 13 residues in the CDR3. CDR3 DNA: TGTGCCAGCAGCTTAGGGGGGGCCACTGAAGCTTTCTTT. Protein: CASSLGGATEAFF.